The clone carrying this TCR beta chain was seen many times. This specimen belongs to a study of T-cell reconstitution after alpha-beta-depleted transplantation in children. Unique molecular identifiers tagged the TCRbeta library. Each CDR3 protein is one row after TCRdb ran MiXCR on the PCR reads. The repertoire holds about 70,000 distinct CDR3 sequences, with roughly a tenth as singletons. From germline, CDR1 is KGHDR and CDR2 SFDVKD. There are 13 residues in the CDR3. With 6 bases removed from V and 4 bases from J, the gap between germline ends came to 11 bases. The chain joins TRBV24-1 to TRBJ1-2; D gene unclear. The sample in question was PBMCs, obtained before TCRalphabeta/CD19-depleted stem cell transplant. The receptor was derived from a boy aged 5-17 years with acute myeloid leukemia, due to receive a stem cell transplant. This CDR3 is CATSQDGVYGYTF. CDR3 coding DNA: TGTGCCACCAGTCAGGACGGAGTCTATGGCTACACCTTC.